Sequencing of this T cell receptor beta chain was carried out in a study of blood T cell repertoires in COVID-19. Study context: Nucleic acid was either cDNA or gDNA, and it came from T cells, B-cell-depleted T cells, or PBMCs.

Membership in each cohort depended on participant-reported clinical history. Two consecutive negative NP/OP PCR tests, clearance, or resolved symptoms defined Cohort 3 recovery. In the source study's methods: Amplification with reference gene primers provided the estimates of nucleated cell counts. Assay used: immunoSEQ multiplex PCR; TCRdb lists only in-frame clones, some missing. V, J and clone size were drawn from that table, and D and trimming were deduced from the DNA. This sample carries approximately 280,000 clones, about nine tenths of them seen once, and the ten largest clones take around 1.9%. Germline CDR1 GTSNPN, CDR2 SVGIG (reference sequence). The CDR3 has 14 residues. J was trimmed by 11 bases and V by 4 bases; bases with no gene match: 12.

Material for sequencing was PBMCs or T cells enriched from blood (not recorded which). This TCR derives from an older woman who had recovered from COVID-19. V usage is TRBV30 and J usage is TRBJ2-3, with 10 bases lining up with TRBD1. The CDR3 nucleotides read TGTGCCTGGACTTTCCCGGGACAGGGGATCAGGCAGTATTTT. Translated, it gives CAWTFPGQGIRQYF.